Sequencing of this T cell receptor beta chain was carried out in a study of blood T cell repertoires in COVID-19 (dated by TCRdb to the early 2020s). Regarding the complete study: Collaborator samples came from the United States, Italy and Spain and covered acute and convalescent phases of COVID-19. The material from the prospective study consisted of cDNA or gDNA derived from T cells, B-cell-depleted T cells, or PBMCs. Deeply sampled blood TCRbeta repertoires from subjects exposed to, actively infected with, or recovered from COVID-19 were included in the dataset. The repertoires were made available in a free public database intended to serve as a resource for research on the immune response to SARS-CoV-2. Samples came from the ongoing ImmuneRACE study (first 160 participants) plus 1,254 subjects from 6 global collaborators. Nearly every sample came with metadata listing a de-identified subject ID, COVID-19 status, age in years and sex. HLA class I and class II types, where available, came from metadata supplied by the sample provider rather than from assay-based typing. What the authors observed across the whole study: The quantity of clinical and demographic metadata differed by source and by participant and was supplied without curation.

The CDR3 runs 15 amino acids, cysteine and phenylalanine included. The read is trimmed to its CDR3 DNA, 45 bases read in frame from base 1. As encoded in the germline V gene, CDR1 is MDHEN while CDR2 is SYDVKM. V ends up 5 bases short and J 1 base short, with an unmatched junction base count of 7. The collaborating institutions used their own protocols to collect whole blood in K2EDTA tubes. Collaborator samples were shipped for TCRbeta analysis as frozen whole blood, isolated PBMCs, or DNA extracted from either sample type. TCRbeta CDR3 regions were amplified from genomic DNA by means of the immunoSEQ Assay, a bias-controlled multiplex PCR. From the authors' description of their analysis: Within the assay, amplification of reference gene primers was used to estimate how many nucleated cells each sample contained. To quantify the absolute abundance of each unique TCRbeta CDR3 rearrangement, sequence reads were collapsed and filtered. For each sample, productive Simpson clonality was calculated as the square root of Simpson's diversity index over productive rearrangements. TCRdb re-hosts the immuneACCESS table, in-frame sequences only. Its copies lack some clones; in the studies checked, an unresolved V gene accounts for under half of them, and the cause for the rest is not known. V, J and clone size reflect that table, while D and trimming were determined from the DNA. The sample table records roughly 60,000 clones; more than 80% of these occur just once. 14% to 15% of the sample rests with the top ten.

On this clone itself: No antigen is known for it. Base qualities are missing; no much larger clone stands one base away.

The sequencing input was peripheral blood. Rearrangement joined TRBV28 to TRBJ2-7; TRBD1 lines up with 8 middle nucleotides. This receptor was identified in a man older than 75 with acute or convalescent COVID-19. The CDR3 region reads CASSPPGTGSYEQYF. In nucleotides, the sequence is TGTGCCAGCAGTCCCCCCGGGACAGGTTCCTACGAGCAGTACTTC.